This T cell receptor beta chain was recorded in a study of cytomegalovirus exposure and HLA in healthy donors. Whole-study context: One earlier analysis, a look at 150 million to 200 million T cells, found roughly 120 million unique TCR beta sequences. Within the Caucasian-associated ancestry cluster were roughly 82% of the roughly 430 genotyped donors.

Study outcomes and limitations: It was reported that the classifier diagnosed cytomegalovirus status with high specificity and sensitivity in both the original and validation cohorts.

The V and J ends lost 5 bases and 5 bases, in that order; junction bases with no gene match: 6. Germline CDR1 and CDR2: SGHAT and FQNNGV. This CDR3 has 13 residues. PCR employed 60 Vbeta and 13 Jbeta primers. TCRdb's copy holds only in-frame clones and misses some; the assay was immunoSEQ multiplex PCR. Among fewer than 200,000 clones listed, around nine tenths were seen once. Details on this clone: Antigen unknown.

The rearrangement uses TRBV11-2 and TRBJ2-7, with TRBD1 matching over 7 bases. The sequence derives from a young woman in good health and CMV-seronegative. The sample taken for sequencing was PBMCs. The CDR3 protein is CASSPTGYHEQYF. The CDR3 DNA is TGTGCCAGCAGCCCGACAGGGTACCACGAGCAGTACTTC. Based on the CDR3 plus reference TRBV11-2 and TRBJ2-7, the full variable domain is EAGVAQSPRYKIIEKRQSVAFWCNPISGHATLYWYQQILGQGPKLLIQFQNNGVVDDSQLPKDRFSAERLKGVDSTLKIQPAKLEDSAVYLCASSPTGYHEQYFGPGTRLTVT.